The clone carrying this T cell receptor beta chain was recorded many times. Its antigen is unknown. Regarding time point: patch test 3, about 24 weeks after DPC sensitization. The sample's treatment: therapeutic diphenylcyclopropenone sensitization with weekly scalp DPC. These data belong to a study of human T cells and chemical hapten exposure. Study-level background: DPC at 2% was the sensitizing agent, placed on around 2 cm by around 2 cm of upper inner arm skin. Upper-back patch tests with 0.01% DPC were read at 6 days. Variation in per-sample TCR yields came mainly from small pooled library volume differences. Study-wide points: There were significantly more large CDR3 similarity clusters among expanded TCRs than among controls.

TCRdb used MiXCR to reprocess the RACE reads, holding one entry per CDR3 protein. The profile shows under 100,000 distinct CDR3 sequences, 10% to 14% of them singletons. The V gene end was trimmed by 4 bases and the J gene end by 6 bases; junction bases not matched to a gene: 15. Germline CDR1 and CDR2: SGHAT and FQDESV (reference sequence). The CDR3 runs to 18 residues. The input for sequencing was whole blood, taken in connection with sensitization to the hapten diphenylcyclopropenone (DPC). The V gene is TRBV11-1, the J gene TRBJ2-7, with TRBD2 matching 13 bases. This clonotype originated in a woman in her forties or fifties with alopecia areata. Some clones in this sample may be carry-over from other donors' samples. The CDR3 reads CASSSTWTSGRNGGEQYF. The CDR3 nucleotides are TGTGCCAGCAGCTCTACTTGGACTAGCGGGAGAAACGGAGGCGAGCAGTACTTC.